This TCR beta chain was found in a study of T cells in localized non-small cell lung cancer. Germline assignment: CDR1 MNHEY and CDR2 SVGAGI. Trimming removed 5 bases at V and 5 bases at J, with 16 bases between. This CDR3 has 14 residues. Overall study findings and caveats: Researchers found a median around 50 of the top 100 tumor clones in adjacent lung. A denser population of T cells in blood accompanied longer overall survival.

As regards this clone: Antigen: not known.

Assay: immunoSEQ multiplex PCR; the TCRdb copy retains only in-frame clones and omits some. There are about 59,000 clones in the sample; just over 90% occur only once, and nearly 20% lies in the top ten. The chain couples TRBV6-5 to TRBJ2-7, with a tentative D call TRBD1 (5 bases). The clonotype originates from a man between 40 and 70 years old with stage I lung adenocarcinoma. Sequencing used peripheral blood, obtained before any cancer treatment. As DNA, the CDR3 is TGTGCCAGCAGTGAGGTCAGGGCAGAAGACGAGCAGTACTTC. This translates into CASSEVRAEDEQYF.